A selection of T cell receptor beta chains follows, all from one sample in a study of cytomegalovirus exposure and HLA in healthy donors. Libraries were prepared by immunoSEQ multiplex PCR; TCRdb keeps only in-frame clonotypes and omits some of them. The table shows fewer than 120,000 clones, with about three quarters occurring only once. Sequenced sample: PBMCs. The receptors originated from an older woman in good health and CMV-seropositive. Both conserved end residues are part of each CDR3. A D gene is named only where the DNA matches it firmly. Size is stated for part of the rows, as once, few or many counts, or as a class when the clone is expanded.

d_call j_call clone_size v_call cdr3_aa cdr3_nt
- TRBJ1-1 - TRBV7-6 CASSSDSNTEAFF TGTGCCAGCAGCTCCGACAGTAACACTGAAGCTTTCTTT
- TRBJ2-7 few TRBV6-6 CASSYVGLGEQYF TGTGCCAGCAGTTACGTGGGGCTGGGCGAGCAGTACTTC
- TRBJ2-5 once TRBV6-5 CASSYGVAETQYF TGTGCCAGCAGTTACGGAGTTGCGGAGACCCAGTACTTC
TRBD1 TRBJ1-4 - TRBV19 CATKPGQLNEKLFF TGTGCCACTAAGCCGGGACAGTTAAATGAAAAACTGTTTTTT
- TRBJ2-7 - TRBV19 CASSRTATPSYEQYF TGTGCCAGTAGTCGGACAGCAACTCCTTCCTACGAGCAGTACTTC
- TRBJ1-1 - TRBV6-6 CASSSPTGGLNTEAFF TGTGCCAGCAGTTCCCCGACTGGCGGATTGAACACTGAAGCTTTCTTT
TRBD2 TRBJ2-1 - TRBV11-2 CASSSRTSGSAGEQFF TGTGCCAGCAGCTCCCGGACTAGCGGGAGTGCGGGTGAGCAGTTCTTC
TRBD1 TRBJ2-4 once TRBV4-2 CASSQASGGLAKNIQYF TGTGCCAGCAGCCAAGCTTCAGGGGGCCTAGCCAAAAACATTCAGTACTTC
TRBD1 TRBJ1-5 - TRBV7-2 CASSSGTGPRGNQPQHF TGTGCCAGCAGCTCTGGGACAGGGCCTAGGGGCAATCAGCCCCAGCATTTT
TRBD2 TRBJ2-7 - TRBV12-5 CASGPREWGGSSYEQYF TGTGCTAGTGGCCCAAGGGAGTGGGGCGGGAGCTCCTACGAGCAGTACTTC
TRBD1 TRBJ1-2 once TRBV6-5 CASSVTGGDYGYTF TGTGCCAGCAGCGTGACAGGGGGCGACTATGGCTACACCTTC
TRBD2 TRBJ2-7 - TRBV27 CASSRRTGTNSYEQYF TGTGCCAGCAGCCGCCGGACCGGGACTAACTCCTACGAGCAGTACTTC
- TRBJ1-4 few TRBV4-1 CASTPRGRGTNEKLFF TGCGCCAGCACCCCCAGGGGACGGGGAACTAATGAAAAACTGTTTTTT
TRBD2 TRBJ2-2 - TRBV6-6 CASSFSGPFSGELFF TGTGCCAGCAGTTTTAGCGGGCCGTTCTCCGGGGAGCTGTTTTTT
TRBD1 TRBJ2-3 - TRBV27 CATQGWGATDTQYF TGTGCCACACAGGGGTGGGGTGCCACAGATACGCAGTATTTT
TRBD1 TRBJ2-5 - TRBV7-6 CASSLGGTEQYF TGTGCCAGCAGCTTAGGGGGGACAGAGCAGTACTTC
TRBD1 TRBJ1-5 - TRBV19 CASSSTGTWSQHF TGTGCCAGTAGTTCGACAGGGACATGGTCCCAGCATTTT
- TRBJ2-2 once TRBV28 CATHILNTGELFF TGTGCCACTCATATCCTAAACACCGGGGAGCTGTTTTTT
TRBD1 TRBJ2-2 few TRBV7-9 CASSFRTGGDGELFF TGTGCCAGCAGCTTTCGGACAGGGGGTGACGGGGAGCTGTTTTTT
TRBD2 TRBJ2-1 - TRBV6-5 CASSYGTSGYNEQFF TGTGCCAGCAGTTACGGGACTAGCGGCTACAATGAGCAGTTCTTC
- TRBJ1-5 - TRBV10-3 CAISEMENNQPQHF TGTGCCATCAGTGAAATGGAGAACAATCAGCCCCAGCATTTT
- TRBJ1-1 - TRBV27 CASRKTGHWTEAFF TGTGCCAGCAGGAAAACGGGACACTGGACTGAAGCTTTCTTT
TRBD2 TRBJ2-1 - TRBV11-2 CASSPIAGGFYEQFF TGTGCCAGCAGCCCCATAGCGGGAGGGTTTTATGAGCAGTTCTTC
TRBD2 TRBJ2-1 - TRBV6-6 CASSAGPGGFF TGTGCCAGCAGTGCCGGGCCGGGGGGGTTCTTC